This T cell receptor (beta chain) appears in the sequencing data of a study of blood T cell repertoires in COVID-19 (TCRdb year 2020). Background on the whole study: Recovered participants in ImmuneRACE Cohort 3 were defined as having two consecutive negative NP/OP PCR tests, clearance from a healthcare professional, or resolution of symptoms. Collaborator samples came from the United States, Italy and Spain and covered acute and convalescent phases of COVID-19. The prospective study material was composed of cDNA or gDNA derived from T cells, B-cell-depleted T cells, or PBMCs. Deeply sampled blood TCRbeta repertoires from subjects exposed to, actively infected with, or recovered from COVID-19 were included in the dataset. The repertoires were made available in a free public database intended to serve as a resource for research on the immune response to SARS-CoV-2. The samples were drawn from the first 160 participants of the ongoing ImmuneRACE study and from some 1,300 subjects provided by 6 global collaborators. The sample metadata nearly always contained a de-identified subject ID, COVID-19 status, age in years and sex. Where available, HLA class I and class II types were obtained from metadata supplied by the sample provider rather than from assay-based typing. Here is what the overall study found, with its caveats: How much clinical and demographic metadata was included differed by source and by participant, and the metadata was provided uncurated.

TCRbeta CDR3 regions were amplified from genomic DNA by means of the immunoSEQ Assay, a bias-controlled multiplex PCR. Per the original workflow: Within the assay, amplification of reference gene primers was used to estimate how many nucleated cells each sample contained. To quantify the absolute abundance of each unique TCRbeta CDR3 rearrangement, sequence reads were collapsed and filtered. Productive Simpson clonality was computed per sample as the square root of Simpson's diversity index over productive rearrangements. As stored in TCRdb, this immuneACCESS dataset retains in-frame rearrangements with V and J assigned. A fraction of the clones does not appear; measured against another copy, unresolved V genes explain less than half of the discrepancy, and the remainder lacks a known reason. Clone size and the V and J calls come from that table; the DNA yielded D and trimming. The sample yields around 300,000 clones; more than 70% were counted once. Around 2% of the sample lies in the top ten.

Enrolling through a virtual design, the prospective study's participants ranged in age from roughly 18 to 100 years and lived across some 23 United States geographic areas. Cohort assignment in the prospective study relied on participant-reported clinical history from a screening survey and a study questionnaire. Each participant in the prospective study had whole blood, serum and a nasopharyngeal or oropharyngeal swab collected by mobile phlebotomists. Over an approximately 2-month period, participants in the prospective study had the option of providing additional blood draws and questionnaires. Before DNA extraction, blood samples from the prospective study were shipped at room temperature or frozen. Points on this clone: Its antigen is unknown. No clone much larger than this one lies a single base away; base qualities are absent.

V drops 2 bases and J drops 7 bases, leaving 10 bases in between. The CDR3 sequence holds 13 residues, the cysteine and phenylalanine included. The retained sequence is limited to the CDR3, 39 bases, with the frame set at the first base. Via the germline V gene, CDR1 is KGHDR and CDR2 SFDVKD. The sequence derives from a woman in her sixties or seventies in a cohort exposed to, infected with or recovered from COVID-19 (not recorded which). The chain employs TRBV24-1 and TRBJ1-2, with a weak D call of TRBD1 (5 bases match). Sequencing was performed on PBMCs or T cells enriched from blood (not recorded which). CDR3 reads: CATSDSGGGGYTF. The bases read TGTGCCACCAGTGATTCCGGGGGAGGTGGCTACACCTTC.